The 18 T cell receptor beta chains presented below share a single source sample, sequenced in a study of CD8 T cells in cerebrospinal fluid in Alzheimer's disease. TCRdb reanalyzed the 10x single-cell sequencing reads and collapses them to one entry per CDR3 protein, without DNA. The listing contains about 990 distinct CDR3 sequences. Sequencing input: cerebrospinal fluid. Source of these receptors: a human donor in good health.

Considering frequency, this clonotype is medium-sized. This chain uses TRBV29-1 with TRBJ2-3. Germline CDR1 is SQVTM and CDR2 is ANQGSEA. The CDR3 spans 15 residues. The CDR3 region is CSVVALLSLTDTQYF.

This clonotype counts as large by frequency. This chain uses TRBV10-1 with TRBJ2-3; without DNA, the TCRdb call of TRBD2 cannot be checked. This CDR3 spans 16 amino acids. Germline V gene lookup returns CDR1 WNHNN and CDR2 SYGVQD (reference sequence). The CDR3 spells CASSAAGVPITDTQYF.

This clonotype is deemed medium-sized by its frequency. The rearrangement uses TRBV5-4 and TRBJ2-1; the TCRdb call, TRBD1, lacks DNA for checking. This CDR3 spans 16 amino acids. Per germline, CDR1 SGHNT and CDR2 YYREEE (reference sequence). The CDR3 is CASSLGAGTGGNEQFF.

Frequency places this clonotype as medium-sized (0.01 to 0.1%). The chain has TRBV30 and TRBJ1-5. The germline V gene has CDR1 GTSNPN and CDR2 SVGIG (reference sequence). The CDR3 has 16 residues. CDR3 residues: CAWSADTAYSNQPQHF.

This clonotype counts as medium-sized by frequency. The chain uses TRBV2 and TRBJ2-2; as DNA is missing, the TRBD1 call by TCRdb cannot be tested. The CDR3 is 16 amino acids. From germline, CDR1 is SNHLY and CDR2 FYNNEI. The CDR3 reads CASSLDRETNTGELFF.

Measured by frequency, this clonotype is medium-sized. The V and J genes are TRBV30 and TRBJ2-1; TCRdb names TRBD2, which stays unverified in the absence of DNA. This CDR3 is 14 amino acids long. Germline V gene lookup returns CDR1 GTSNPN and CDR2 SVGIG (reference sequence). CDR3 sequence reads: CAGILAGGPYEQFF.

The V and J genes are TRBV4-3 and TRBJ2-7. The CDR3 loop spans 16 amino acids. From germline, CDR1 is LGHNA and CDR2 YSLEER. The chain's CDR3 is CASSQDQGFRADEQYF.

This clonotype counts as large (0.1 to 1%) by frequency. This chain connects TRBV7-9 to TRBJ1-1; TCRdb's D call of TRBD1 is untestable without DNA. CDR1 is SEHNR and CDR2 is FQNEAQ in the germline V gene (reference sequence). CDR3 size: 15 residues. CDR3 sequence: CASSPLGQMNTEAFF.

Judged by frequency, this clonotype is large. This chain connects TRBV6-1 to TRBJ2-3. Germline V gene sequence: CDR1 MNHNS, CDR2 SASEGT. The CDR3 has 14 amino acids. CDR3 in amino acids: CASTEGVGTDTQYF.

In terms of frequency, this clonotype is medium-sized (0.01 to 0.1%). This chain connects TRBV7-8 to TRBJ2-1. Germline lookup yields CDR1 SGHVS and CDR2 FQNEAQ. This CDR3 has 12 residues. CDR3 in amino acids: CASSSRYNEQFF.

This clonotype is medium-sized (0.01 to 0.1%) by frequency. The chain recombines TRBV5-6 with TRBJ2-7; TCRdb's D gene call, TRBD1, goes unchecked for lack of DNA. CDR3 size: 12 residues. Germline CDR1 is SGHDT and CDR2 is YYEEEE. CDR3 protein: CASSRQDREQYF. Supplemented by reference TRBV5-6 and TRBJ2-7, the full variable domain reads DAGVTQSPTHLIKTRGQQVTLRCSPKSGHDTVSWYQQALGQGPQFIFQYYEEEERQRGNFPDRFSGHQFPNYSSELNVNALLLGDSALYLCASSRQDREQYFGPGTRLTVT.

Its frequency marks this clonotype as medium-sized (0.01 to 0.1%). The chain links TRBV5-1 to TRBJ2-1; with no DNA, the TCRdb D assignment of TRBD2 cannot be verified. The CDR3 runs 14 residues. Germline V lookup: CDR1 SGHRS, CDR2 YFSETQ. The CDR3 sequence: CASTPGGGYNEQFF.

By frequency, this clonotype registers large. V is TRBV12-3 or TRBV12-4 and J is TRBJ2-3; TCRdb's D call of TRBD1 is untestable without DNA. This CDR3 comprises 16 residues. CDR3 loop: CASSPSGGQGPDTQYF.

By frequency, this clonotype is medium-sized. The rearrangement links TRBV7-7 to TRBJ2-1; the TCRdb call, TRBD1, lacks DNA for checking. The CDR3 is 15 amino acids. Germline CDR1 SSHAT, CDR2 FNYEAQ (reference sequence). The CDR3: CASSLGPTGYNEQFF.

This clonotype is labeled medium-sized (0.01 to 0.1%) based on frequency. The gene calls are TRBV4-1 and TRBJ2-5; absent DNA, TCRdb's TRBD2 call cannot be checked. The CDR3 runs 18 residues. Germline CDR1 is MGHRA and CDR2 is YSYEKL. This CDR3 is CASSPLTSGHPAGETQYF.

This clonotype is deemed large by its frequency. The rearrangement joins TRBV7-9 to TRBJ2-1; TCRdb's assignment of TRBD1 cannot be checked, as there is no DNA. Germline V gene data show CDR1 as SEHNR and CDR2 as FQNEAQ (reference sequence). The CDR3 is made up of 15 amino acids. The CDR3 spells CASSPLGEVDNEQFF.

Considering frequency, this clonotype is medium-sized. The gene calls are TRBV6-4 and TRBJ2-1; TCRdb's assignment of TRBD1 cannot be checked, as there is no DNA. CDR3 length: 13 residues. Germline CDR1 MRHNA, CDR2 SNTAGT. Here the CDR3 reads CASSQTGNNEQFF.

Judged by frequency, this clonotype is medium-sized. This chain links TRBV6-1 with TRBJ2-3; TCRdb returns TRBD1, unconfirmable since there is no DNA. Germline lookup yields CDR1 MNHNS and CDR2 SASEGT. This CDR3 is built from 14 residues. The CDR3 reads CASSGWGREDTQYF.